The clone carrying this TCR beta chain was observed a few times. Its matching antigen is unknown. The data were taken from a study of blood T cells in healthy people across ages. Findings and limits, study-wide: Compared with aged donors, long-lived donors showed fewer expanded clones, suggesting selection. Age brought a roughly linear fall in TCR beta diversity measured per million T cells.

The germline V gene has CDR1 DFQATT and CDR2 SNEGSKA (reference sequence). Unmatched junction bases numbered 16, after V lost 5 bases and J lost 5 bases. The CDR3 sequence is 16 residues long. The authors ran a second PCR of roughly 6 to 12 cycles using a sample-barcoded 5' primer and a J-beta primer mix. TCRdb analysed the 5' RACE reads with MiXCR anew, one entry per CDR3 protein. Of about 1 million distinct CDR3 sequences listed, 20% to 25% are singletons. These data were also filed under a second study, of T cells of mothers and their children. That work states: Mothers yielded over 8 million CDR3 reads, children about 3 million each. It was related mother-child pairs that showed slightly higher overlap than unrelated pairs, without reaching significance.

The sequence came from a girl aged 2 to 10 in good health. Sequencing was done on a sample of blood. V and J are TRBV20-1 and TRBJ2-5, with 8 bases aligning to TRBD2. The CDR3 nucleotides are TGCAGTGCTGTCCGTACAGCGGGGGAAATCTTTGAGACCCAGTACTTC. Encoded protein: CSAVRTAGEIFETQYF.